The 29 T cell receptor beta chains below were found in one sample sequenced in a study of cytomegalovirus exposure and HLA in healthy donors (dated by TCRdb to 2015 to 2018). The protocol used for the library was the immunoSEQ multiplex PCR assay. A mixture of 60 forward primers for TCR Vbeta segments and 13 reverse primers for TCR Jbeta segments was used in the multiplex PCR. Imported from immuneACCESS, the table was reduced by TCRdb to in-frame sequences with V and J called. These copies leave out some clones; in studies compared against another copy, an unresolved V gene accounts for under half, and the cause of the remainder is not known. The table for this sample lists 45,000 to 60,000 clones; around 66% of them were counted only once. The ten largest clones capture about 3.2% of the sample. The sample comprised PBMCs. The origin of the receptors is a man aged 18 to 29 in good health and CMV-seronegative.

The chain joins TRBV19 to TRBJ2-5; D not certain. V lost 3 bases and J 5 bases, leaving 10 bases between the germline ends. Germline V gives CDR1 LNHDA, CDR2 SQIVND (reference sequence). The CDR3 totals 13 residues. The CDR3 here is CASSITFTETQYF. The CDR3 DNA follows: TGTGCCAGTAGTATTACTTTTACGGAGACCCAGTACTTC.

The chain employs TRBV6-5 and TRBJ2-5, with 9 nucleotides matching TRBD2. The CDR3 runs to 13 residues. The trim removed 4 bases at V and 4 bases at J, leaving 1 base unmatched. Germline V gene lookup returns CDR1 MNHEY and CDR2 SVGAGI. The chain's CDR3 is CASSWGLAETQYF. In DNA form, the CDR3 reads TGTGCCAGCAGTTGGGGACTAGCAGAGACCCAGTACTTC.

This clone was seen once. The J gene is TRBJ2-7, the V gene TRBV12-5; D is undetermined. The CDR3 is made up of 13 amino acids. From germline, CDR1 is LGHNT and CDR2 FRNRAP. The V and J ends lost 1 base and 3 bases respectively, with 7 bases between them. The CDR3 DNA follows: TGTGCTAGTGGTTTGGGGCCGGGCTACGAGCAGTACTTC. Amino acids: CASGLGPGYEQYF.

The chain couples TRBV29-1 to TRBJ2-5, with 12 bases that match TRBD2. The CDR3 contains 14 residues. Germline CDR1 reads SQVTM; CDR2 reads ANQGSEA. With 0 bases clipped from V and 4 bases from J, the junction kept 0 bases outside the gene matches. The CDR3 DNA is TGCAGCGTTGAAGAGGGACTAGCGGGAGAGACCCAGTACTTC. It encodes CSVEEGLAGETQYF. The variable domain in full, with the rest retrieved from reference TRBV29-1 and TRBJ2-5, is SAVISQKPSRDICQRGTSLTIQCQVDSQVTMMFWYRQQPGQSLTLIATANQGSEATYESGFVIDKFPISRPNLTFSTLTVSNMSPEDSSIYLCSVEEGLAGETQYFGPGTRLLVL.

The table lists this clone with a few counts. The J gene is TRBJ2-1, the V gene TRBV25-1; D possibly corresponds to TRBD2 (6 bases). Germline V gene data show CDR1 as MGHDK and CDR2 as SYGVNS. The CDR3 is 15 residues long. Trimming took off 1 base at V and 1 base at J, with 8 bases between the two ends. The CDR3 bases are TGTGCCAGCAGTGAATTTAGCGGTTCCTACAATGAGCAGTTCTTC. This sequence encodes CASSEFSGSYNEQFF. The complete variable domain, with remaining parts taken from reference TRBV25-1 and TRBJ2-1, reads EADIYQTPRYLVIGTGKKITLECSQTMGHDKMYWYQQDPGMELHLIHYSYGVNSTEKGDLSSESTVSRIRTEHFPLTLESARPSHTSQYLCASSEFSGSYNEQFFGPGTRLTVL.

V and J are TRBV5-6 and TRBJ1-1; tentative D call: TRBD1 (5 bases). Germline V gene sequence: CDR1 SGHDT, CDR2 YYEEEE. The germline V and J ends were trimmed by 4 bases and 4 bases, with 14 bases remaining between them. The CDR3 is 14 amino acids. CDR3 in DNA: TGTGCCAGCAGCCAACGCCGGACAACCACTGAAGCTTTCTTT. It codes for CASSQRRTTTEAFF.

V and J are TRBV4-3 and TRBJ2-2, with 8 positions matching TRBD1. The V gene's germline CDR1 is LGHNA and CDR2 YSLEER. The CDR3 loop spans 19 amino acids. Germline trimming cut 1 base from V and 1 base from J; bases unmatched to any gene: 11. The CDR3 reads CASSQALNRGSVNTGELFF. Here the CDR3 DNA reads TGCGCCAGCAGCCAAGCCCTAAACAGGGGGTCGGTGAACACCGGGGAGCTGTTTTTT.

The V call is TRBV25-1, the J call TRBJ1-1, with D unclear. V lost 7 bases to trimming and J lost 0 bases, with 9 bases between them. The germline V gene encodes CDR1 MGHDK and CDR2 SYGVNS. The CDR3 extends over 13 amino acids. As DNA, the CDR3 is TGTGCCAGCACTGGCAGGTTGAACACTGAAGCTTTCTTT. This gives the protein CASTGRLNTEAFF.

The chain carries TRBV6-5 and TRBJ1-2; 8 bases fit TRBD1. This CDR3 spans 13 amino acids. Unmatched junction bases numbered 7, after V lost 7 bases and J lost 6 bases. Germline CDR1 is MNHEY and CDR2 is SVGAGI. CDR3 in amino acids: CASNTGQGNGYTF. CDR3 DNA: TGTGCCAGCAACACCGGACAGGGTAATGGCTACACCTTC.

This sequence joins TRBV7-8 and TRBJ2-5, with D perhaps matching TRBD2 (7 bases). Trimming left V 8 bases short and J 4 bases short, with 17 bases between. Germline assignment: CDR1 SGHVS and CDR2 FQNEAQ. The CDR3 runs 14 residues. This CDR3 is CASGGRGAGETQYF. The CDR3 DNA follows: TGTGCCAGCGGAGGACGGGGGGCGGGAGAGACCCAGTACTTC.

V is TRBV27 and J is TRBJ2-1; D remains unclear. The length of the CDR3 is 13 residues. Germline V lookup: CDR1 MNHEY, CDR2 SMNVEV (reference sequence). The germline V and J ends were trimmed by 6 bases and 6 bases, with 12 bases remaining between them. The CDR3 sequence is CASSFIPFNEQFF. The DNA of the CDR3 is TGTGCCAGCAGCTTTATCCCGTTCAATGAGCAGTTCTTC.

This chain connects TRBV19 to TRBJ2-6, with 7 nucleotides matching TRBD1. V lost 7 bases to trimming and J lost 4 bases; unmatched junction nucleotides: 22. The germline gives CDR1 LNHDA, CDR2 SQIVND (reference sequence). The CDR3 totals 20 residues. The CDR3 nucleotides are TGTGCCAGTAACATCCGCCCAGGGGGTAACCCCTCTGTCGGGGCCAACGTCCTGACTTTC. It encodes CASNIRPGGNPSVGANVLTF. Full variable domain (outside the CDR3, taken from reference TRBV19 and TRBJ2-6): DGGITQSPKYLFRKEGQNVTLSCEQNLNHDAMYWYRQDPGQGLRLIYYSQIVNDFQKGDIAEGYSVSREKKESFPLTVTSAQKNPTAFYLCASNIRPGGNPSVGANVLTFGAGSRLTVL.

The rearrangement uses TRBV7-9 and TRBJ1-1; D call uncertain. CDR3 length equals 15 residues. Germline CDR1 SEHNR, CDR2 FQNEAQ (reference sequence). Trimming shortened V by 5 bases and J by 10 bases, and 23 bases separated the two germline ends. CDR3 sequence (DNA): TGTGCCAGCAGCCCTCCCACTGACGAGAGGTTCAGAGCTTTCTTT. It codes for CASSPPTDERFRAFF.

The genes are TRBV2 and TRBJ2-3; 8 nucleotides match TRBD2. Trimming removed 5 bases from V and 0 bases from J; junction bases left unmatched: 7. Germline CDR1 SNHLY, CDR2 FYNNEI. The CDR3 sequence is 16 residues long. DNA of the CDR3: TGTGCCAGCAGTTGGGCTTTAGCGGGAAGCACAGATACGCAGTATTTT. Translation gives CASSWALAGSTDTQYF.

There are a few counts of this clone. The chain is built from TRBV18 and TRBJ2-6, with D maybe TRBD2 (6 bases). The CDR3 sequence is 15 residues long. The V end was cut by 2 bases, the J end by 2 bases, with 7 bases between. Germline V lookup: CDR1 KGHSH, CDR2 LQKENI. CDR3: CASSPGGTGANVLTF. In nucleotides, the CDR3 is TGTGCCAGCTCACCAGGGGGGACTGGGGCCAACGTCCTGACTTTC. Filled out from reference TRBV18 and TRBJ2-6, the complete variable domain reads NAGVMQNPRHLVRRRGQEARLRCSPMKGHSHVYWYRQLPEEGLKFMVYLQKENIIDESGMPKERFSAEFPKEGPSILRIQQVVRGDSAAYFCASSPGGTGANVLTFGAGSRLTVL.

This chain links TRBV28 with TRBJ1-1; D ambiguous. CDR1 is MDHEN and CDR2 is SYDVKM in the germline V gene. V was pared by 2 bases and J by 0 bases, with 7 bases between. The CDR3 has 14 residues. CDR3 DNA: TGTGCCAGCAGTTTACCCGGGATGAACACTGAAGCTTTCTTT. It is translated as CASSLPGMNTEAFF.

This rearrangement joins TRBV25-1 to TRBJ2-5; tentative D call: TRBD1 (5 bases). The CDR3 has 15 residues. V shed 2 bases and J shed 5 bases, with 15 bases lying between them. Germline V lookup: CDR1 MGHDK, CDR2 SYGVNS. CDR3 in DNA: TGTGCCAGCAGTGAACCCCTCTCTAGGGGCGAGACCCAGTACTTC. Residues: CASSEPLSRGETQYF.

The chain recombines TRBV4-3 with TRBJ2-2; D remains unclear. This CDR3 is 15 amino acids long. Trimming removed 0 bases at V and 2 bases at J, with 7 bases between. Germline V gives CDR1 LGHNA, CDR2 YSLEER. This CDR3 is CASSQDSTNTGELFF. In DNA, the CDR3 is TGCGCCAGCAGCCAAGATTCGACAAACACCGGGGAGCTGTTTTTT.

The chain links TRBV4-2 to TRBJ1-1; the D is unclear. The germline CDR1 and CDR2 sequences are LGHNA and YNFKEQ. Between the trimmed V and J ends, which lost 1 base and 0 bases, there was a span of 9 bases. The CDR3 sequence is 15 residues long. The CDR3 region has the DNA TGTGCCAGCAGCCAAGTTTCTCCTTTGAACACTGAAGCTTTCTTT. Encoded protein: CASSQVSPLNTEAFF.

There are a few counts of this clone. The chain couples TRBV2 to TRBJ2-7, with 8 positions matching TRBD1. Germline CDR1 SNHLY, CDR2 FYNNEI. This CDR3 contains 14 residues. Germline trimming cut 3 bases from V and 6 bases from J; bases unmatched to any gene: 7. The CDR3 protein is CASSDRRGPGEQYF. CDR3 sequence (DNA): TGTGCCAGCAGTGATCGCAGGGGGCCGGGCGAGCAGTACTTC.

The chain uses TRBV30 and TRBJ1-2, with 9 bases fitting TRBD1. Unmatched junction bases numbered 8, after V lost 2 bases and J lost 7 bases. Germline CDR1 and CDR2: GTSNPN and SVGIG (reference sequence). The CDR3 totals 14 residues. The CDR3, as DNA: TGTGCCTGGAGTCCAACAGGGGGCTTTAGTGGCTACACCTTC. Translated, it gives CAWSPTGGFSGYTF.

The genes are TRBV19 and TRBJ1-2, with a possible D match to TRBD1 (6 bases). The CDR3 extends over 14 amino acids. V was cut by 5 bases and J by 3 bases, with 13 bases left in between. CDR1 is LNHDA and CDR2 is SQIVND in the germline V gene (reference sequence). Here the CDR3 reads CASSAPSGDYGYTF. The CDR3 nucleotides are TGTGCCAGTAGTGCCCCCTCAGGGGACTATGGCTACACCTTC.

This sequence joins TRBV4-1 and TRBJ2-1; no firm D call. Germline V CDR1 and CDR2: MGHRA, YSYEKL. This CDR3 spans 15 amino acids. Trimming removed 3 bases at V and 8 bases at J, with 17 bases between. This chain's CDR3 is CASSHEALLGDEQFF. The DNA for the CDR3 is TGCGCCAGCAGCCACGAGGCGCTTCTAGGAGATGAGCAGTTCTTC.

The chain joins TRBV5-1 to TRBJ1-1; TRBD1 agrees at 7 bases. CDR1 is SGHRS, CDR2 YFSETQ, per germline. The CDR3 length is 14 residues. V was clipped by 4 bases and J by 1 base; unmatched bases: 4. The CDR3 DNA sequence: TGCGCCAGCAGCGGCCGACAGGGGAACACTGAAGCTTTCTTT. It encodes CASSGRQGNTEAFF.

The chain has TRBV28 and TRBJ1-4; 7 bases agree with TRBD1. The V gene's germline CDR1 is MDHEN and CDR2 SYDVKM. The CDR3 contains 16 residues. Losses at the gene ends were 7 bases for V and 6 bases for J; bases not matched to a gene: 14. CDR3 DNA sequence: TGTGCCAGCACCCCAGGGGGGTGGGACAGCCATGAAAAACTGTTTTTT. Amino acids: CASTPGGWDSHEKLFF.

The chain couples TRBV7-9 to TRBJ2-5; possible D gene TRBD1, 6 bases. Between the trimmed V and J ends, which lost 1 base and 4 bases, there was a span of 16 bases. The CDR3 length is 16 residues. Germline CDR1 and CDR2: SEHNR and FQNEAQ (reference sequence). CDR3 sequence: CASSLGVVGAGETQYF. In nucleotides, the CDR3 is TGTGCCAGCAGCTTAGGAGTGGTGGGGGCTGGAGAGACCCAGTACTTC. Based on the CDR3 plus reference TRBV7-9 and TRBJ2-5, the full variable domain is DTGVSQNPRHKITKRGQNVTFRCDPISEHNRLYWYRQTLGQGPEFLTYFQNEAQLEKSRLLSDRFSAERPKGSFSTLEIQRTEQGDSAMYLCASSLGVVGAGETQYFGPGTRLLVL.

The chain joins TRBV18 to TRBJ1-2; D uncertain. The CDR3 has 14 amino acids. V gave up 1 base and J gave up 8 bases, with 14 bases separating them. Germline CDR1 reads KGHSH; CDR2 reads LQKENI. CDR3 nucleotides: TGTGCCAGCTCACCACTTAAGGAGGGCGGCGGCTACACCTTC. It yields the protein CASSPLKEGGGYTF.

CDR3 sequence reads: CASSESGNQPQHF. CDR3 DNA sequence: TGTGCCAGCAGTGAATCTGGCAATCAGCCCCAGCATTTT. The V call is TRBV6-1, the J call TRBJ1-5; D is ambiguous. There are 13 residues in the CDR3. The ends were cut back, 2 bases at V and 2 bases at J, with 4 bases in the middle. CDR1 and CDR2 from the germline V gene are MNHNS and SASEGT.

This sequence joins TRBV19 and TRBJ1-1; D call uncertain. The CDR3 consists of 13 residues. V dropped 4 bases and J dropped 4 bases, with 10 bases sitting between them. The V gene's germline CDR1 is LNHDA and CDR2 SQIVND (reference sequence). The CDR3 DNA reads as TGTGCCAGTAGTACCGGACTAAGCACTGAAGCTTTCTTT. This translates into CASSTGLSTEAFF.